The clone carrying this TCR beta chain showed up just a few times. What it recognizes is unknown. The ends were cut back, 4 bases at V and 6 bases at J, with 28 bases in the middle. This CDR3 contains 19 residues. From germline, CDR1 is SGHTA and CDR2 FQGNSA. This sample stems from a study of blood T cells in healthy people across ages. Study-level results: Both higher diversity and more naive CD4+ cells marked long-lived donors when set against aged donors.

The authors ran a second PCR of roughly 6 to 12 cycles using a sample-barcoded 5' primer and a J-beta primer mix. MiXCR, run by TCRdb on the 5' RACE reads, gives a single entry per CDR3 protein. The repertoire holds about 780,000 distinct CDR3 sequences, with about 46% as singletons. The sequenced sample consisted of blood. This chain connects TRBV7-2 to TRBJ1-5, with D tentatively TRBD1 (5 bases). The sequence was obtained from an elderly man in good health. The CDR3 DNA reads TGTGCCAGCAGCTCCTGGGCCCCACAGACAGTCCGCGAGAGTCAGCCCCAGCATTTT. As protein: CASSSWAPQTVRESQPQHF.